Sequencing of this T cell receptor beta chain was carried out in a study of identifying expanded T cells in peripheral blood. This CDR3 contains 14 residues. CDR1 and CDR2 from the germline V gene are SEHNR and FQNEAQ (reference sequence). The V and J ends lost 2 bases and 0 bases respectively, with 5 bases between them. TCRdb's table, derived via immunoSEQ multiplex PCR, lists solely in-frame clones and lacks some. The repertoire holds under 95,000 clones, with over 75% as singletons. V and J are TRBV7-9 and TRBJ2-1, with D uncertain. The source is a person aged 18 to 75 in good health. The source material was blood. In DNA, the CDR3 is TGTGCCAGCAGCTTAAGTCTCTCCTACAATGAGCAGTTCTTC. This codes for CASSLSLSYNEQFF.